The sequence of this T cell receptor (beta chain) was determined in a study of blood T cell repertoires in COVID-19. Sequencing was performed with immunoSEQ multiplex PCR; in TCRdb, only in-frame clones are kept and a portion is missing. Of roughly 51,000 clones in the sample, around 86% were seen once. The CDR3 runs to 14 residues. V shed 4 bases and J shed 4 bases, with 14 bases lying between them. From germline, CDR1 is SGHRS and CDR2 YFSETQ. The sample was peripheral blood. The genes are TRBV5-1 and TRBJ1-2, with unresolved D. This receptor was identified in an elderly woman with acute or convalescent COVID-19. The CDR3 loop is CASSPPGGSYGYTF. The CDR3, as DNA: TGCGCCAGCAGCCCCCCCGGCGGAAGCTATGGCTACACCTTC. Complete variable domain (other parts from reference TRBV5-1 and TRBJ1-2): KAGVTQTPRYLIKTRGQQVTLSCSPISGHRSVSWYQQTPGQGLQFLFEYFSETQRNKGNFPGRFSGRQFSNSRSEMNVSTLELGDSALYLCASSPPGGSYGYTFGSGTRLTVV.